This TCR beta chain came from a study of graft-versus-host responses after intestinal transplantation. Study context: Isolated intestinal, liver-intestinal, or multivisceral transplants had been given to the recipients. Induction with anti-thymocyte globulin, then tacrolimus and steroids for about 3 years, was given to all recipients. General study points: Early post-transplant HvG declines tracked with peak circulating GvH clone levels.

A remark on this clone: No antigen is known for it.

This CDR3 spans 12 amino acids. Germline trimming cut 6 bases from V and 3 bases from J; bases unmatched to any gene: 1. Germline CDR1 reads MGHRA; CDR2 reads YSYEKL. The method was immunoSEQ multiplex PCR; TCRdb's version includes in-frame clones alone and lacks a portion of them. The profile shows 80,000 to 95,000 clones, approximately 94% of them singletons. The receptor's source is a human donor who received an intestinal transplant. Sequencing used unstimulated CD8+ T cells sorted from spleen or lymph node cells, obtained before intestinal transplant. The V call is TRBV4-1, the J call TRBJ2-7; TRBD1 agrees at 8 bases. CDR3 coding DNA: TGCGCCAGCAGGGACAGGGACTACGAGCAGTACTTC. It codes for CASRDRDYEQYF.